This T cell receptor (beta chain) was documented in a study of CD8 T cells in Susac syndrome. Study-level background: Intravenous immunoglobulin alone or corticosteroids were being given to patients with Susac syndrome at blood draw, unless they were therapy-naive.

The T cells that were sequenced for TCR beta were CD8+ and CD4+ cells from blood. Random hexamers were used to reverse transcribe an amount of roughly 0.45 to 1 ug RNA. Via MiXCR, TCRdb re-called the immunoSEQ multiplex PCR reads, giving one row per CDR3 protein. The sample has 80,000 or so distinct CDR3 sequences, about 93% seen once. Looked up from germline, CDR1 is DFQATT and CDR2 is SNEGSKA (reference sequence). The V gene end was trimmed by 3 bases and the J gene end by 7 bases; junction bases not matched to a gene: 9. The CDR3 consists of 14 residues. The sequencing sample was made of CD4+ T cells from PBMCs. The receptor was derived from a human donor with Susac syndrome. The V and J genes are TRBV20-1 and TRBJ2-7, with 10 bases lining up with TRBD1. CDR3 DNA: TGCAGTGCTAGCAACAGACAGGGGGCCAATGAGCAGTACTTC. It yields the protein CSASNRQGANEQYF.